This TCR beta chain was recorded in a study of blood T cell repertoires in COVID-19. Study information: Material from acute and convalescent COVID-19 was sourced from the United States, Italy and Spain. In each case, the material was cDNA or gDNA derived from T cells, B-cell-depleted T cells, or PBMCs.

The protocol was immunoSEQ multiplex PCR, while the TCRdb copy is restricted to in-frame clones and leaves out a portion. The table shows 45,000 to 55,000 clones, with over 80% occurring only once. Germline loops: CDR1 LGHDT, CDR2 YNNKEL (reference sequence). The CDR3 spans 15 residues. The V segment lost 4 bases and the J segment 2 bases; nucleotides outside the gene matches: 1. This receptor was obtained from a human donor in a cohort sampled during active COVID-19. The chain couples TRBV3-1 (or the pseudogene TRBV3-2) to TRBJ2-6, with 8 bases aligning to TRBD1. Sequences were obtained from peripheral blood. CDR3 residues: CASSPRGPGANVLTF. CDR3 in DNA: TGTGCCAGCAGCCCCAGGGGGCCTGGGGCCAACGTCCTGACTTTC.